The T cell receptor beta chain under discussion was sequenced for a study of blood T cell repertoires in COVID-19. Study summary: T cells, B-cell-depleted T cells, or PBMCs provided the cDNA or gDNA that served as material.

Profiling relied on immunoSEQ multiplex PCR, and the TCRdb table lists in-frame clones only, not all of them. The top ten hold 7% to 9% of the sample, which has roughly 83,000 clones, around 90% seen once. This clone was counted once. Deletions cut 2 bases from V and 0 bases from J, with 11 bases between. The CDR3 covers 15 residues. Per the germline V gene, CDR1 is SGHTS and CDR2 is YDEGEE. The sequence was collected from a man at least 80 years old with active or convalescent COVID-19. V gene TRBV5-8 combines with J gene TRBJ1-1, with D perhaps matching TRBD1 (5 bases). Sample: peripheral blood. The CDR3 sequence: CASSFKGFLNTEAFF. The CDR3 nucleotides read TGTGCCAGCAGCTTTAAGGGGTTCCTGAACACTGAAGCTTTCTTT.